This T cell receptor beta chain was obtained from a study of PD-1 blockade in classical Hodgkin lymphoma. Notes on the study in general: Healthy donors were reported to have higher baseline TCR diversity than newly diagnosed patients. Newly diagnosed patients and complete responders had comparable diversity at baseline. Prior therapy or disease activity may underlie the repertoire differences, whose causes remain undefined.

In the case of this clone: Its cognate antigen is unknown.

TCRdb's copy holds only in-frame clones and misses some; the assay was immunoSEQ multiplex PCR. The data contain over 11,000 clones, 75% to 85% of them singletons. Brentuximab vedotin exposure varied, and every patient relapsed after autologous stem cell transplantation. CDR1 and CDR2 from the germline V gene are MNHNS and SASEGT. The V gene lost 2 bases and the J gene lost 1 base, with 5 bases spanning the gap. The CDR3 loop spans 13 amino acids. The sample was peripheral blood mononuclear cells (PBMCs), taken before the second cycle of nivolumab. J is TRBJ1-2 and V is TRBV6-1, with no clear D. The receptor comes from a human donor with classical Hodgkin lymphoma. The CDR3 here is CASSERSNYGYTF. In nucleotides, the CDR3 is TGTGCCAGCAGTGAACGCAGTAACTATGGCTACACCTTC.